Listed below are T cell receptor beta chains from one sample, sequenced in a study of cytomegalovirus exposure and HLA in healthy donors. Profiling relied on immunoSEQ multiplex PCR, and the TCRdb table lists in-frame clones only, not all of them. The sample carries some 150,000 clones, 79% recorded once. Sequences were obtained from PBMCs. These TCRs come from a woman aged 40 to 50 in good health and CMV-seropositive. CDR3s leave out the opening cysteine and the closing phenylalanine or tryptophan. The D gene is left open where the match is weak.

TRBD1	TRBV7-9	TRBJ1-2	ASSLGQGAYGYT
-	TRBV7-9	TRBJ2-1	ASRSTSDREF
-	TRBV9	TRBJ2-3	ASSAGSTDTQY
-	TRBV27	TRBJ1-1	ASSSSGGFAEAF
TRBD2	TRBV7-2	TRBJ2-1	ASSLVGAGAYNEQF
-	TRBV6-5	TRBJ1-2	ASSYGRDYGYT
-	TRBV18	TRBJ1-2	ASSKSGDGYT
TRBD1	TRBV6-4	TRBJ2-5	ASSDGDRTVQETQY
-	TRBV15	TRBJ1-5	ATSSGDQPQH
TRBD2	TRBV5-1	TRBJ2-1	ASSGRLAGGYNEQF
TRBD1	TRBV7-3	TRBJ1-1	ASSPRQGELAEAF
-	TRBV6-1	TRBJ1-4	ASSETLTGNEKLF
-	TRBV7-3	TRBJ2-2	ASSLSSSNTGELF
TRBD2	TRBV27	TRBJ2-2	ASKLAGASIRTGELF